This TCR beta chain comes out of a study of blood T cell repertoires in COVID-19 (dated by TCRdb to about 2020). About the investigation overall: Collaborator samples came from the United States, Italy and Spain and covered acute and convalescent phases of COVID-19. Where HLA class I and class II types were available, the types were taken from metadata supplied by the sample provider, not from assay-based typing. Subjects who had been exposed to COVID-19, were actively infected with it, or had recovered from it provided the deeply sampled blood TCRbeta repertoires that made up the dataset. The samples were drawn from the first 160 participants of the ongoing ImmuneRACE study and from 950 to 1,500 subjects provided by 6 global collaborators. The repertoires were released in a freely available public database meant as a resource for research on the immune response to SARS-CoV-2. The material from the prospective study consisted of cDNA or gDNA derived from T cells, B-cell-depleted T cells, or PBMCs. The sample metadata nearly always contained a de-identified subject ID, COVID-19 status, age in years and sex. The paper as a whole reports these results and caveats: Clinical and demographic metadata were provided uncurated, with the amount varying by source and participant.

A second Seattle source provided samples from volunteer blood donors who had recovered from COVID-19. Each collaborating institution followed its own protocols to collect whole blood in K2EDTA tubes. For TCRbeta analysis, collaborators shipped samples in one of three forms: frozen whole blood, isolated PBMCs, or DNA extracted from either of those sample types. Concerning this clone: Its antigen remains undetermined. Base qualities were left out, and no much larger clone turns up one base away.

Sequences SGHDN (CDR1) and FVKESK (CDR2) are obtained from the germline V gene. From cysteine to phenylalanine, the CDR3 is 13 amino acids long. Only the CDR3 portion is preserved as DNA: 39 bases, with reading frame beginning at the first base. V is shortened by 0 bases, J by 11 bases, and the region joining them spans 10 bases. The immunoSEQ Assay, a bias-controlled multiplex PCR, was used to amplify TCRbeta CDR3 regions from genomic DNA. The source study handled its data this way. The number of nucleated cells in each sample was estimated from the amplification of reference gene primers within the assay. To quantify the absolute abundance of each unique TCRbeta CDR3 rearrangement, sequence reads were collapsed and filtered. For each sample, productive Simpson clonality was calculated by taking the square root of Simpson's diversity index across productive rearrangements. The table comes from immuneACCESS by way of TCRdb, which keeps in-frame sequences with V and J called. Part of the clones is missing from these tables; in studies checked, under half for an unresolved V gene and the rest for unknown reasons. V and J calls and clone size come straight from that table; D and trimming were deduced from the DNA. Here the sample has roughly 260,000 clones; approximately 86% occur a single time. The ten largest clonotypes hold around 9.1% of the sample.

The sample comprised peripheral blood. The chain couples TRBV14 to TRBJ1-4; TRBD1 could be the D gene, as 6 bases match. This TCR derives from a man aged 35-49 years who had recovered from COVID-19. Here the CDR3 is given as CASSQDRDMKLFF. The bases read TGTGCCAGCAGCCAAGATAGGGACATGAAACTGTTTTTT.